These T cell receptor beta chains were read from a single sample in a study of CD8+ T cells in alopecia areata. TCRdb's table, derived via immunoSEQ multiplex PCR, lists solely in-frame clones and lacks some. The sample has roughly 150,000 clones; nearly 55% are singletons. This specimen consisted of CD8+ T cells sorted from blood, obtained at week 4, from a patient treated with tofacitinib. These receptors were taken from a human donor with alopecia areata. Both conserved end residues are part of each CDR3. D genes are given only for firm matches. A clone size is listed for some rows: how often the clone was seen (once, few, many), or a class if it is expanded.

TRBJ2-5 . TRBV5-6 . 13 CASSLRTFFPQYF TGTGCCAGCAGCTTGAGGACGTTCTTTCCCCAGTACTTC
TRBJ1-1 . TRBV10-3 . 16 CAISEVGDFMNTEAFF TGTGCCATCAGTGAGGTCGGTGACTTCATGAACACTGAAGCTTTCTTT
TRBJ2-5 TRBD1 TRBV14 . 16 CASSLYSRDRGETQYF TGTGCCAGCAGCCTTTATTCCCGGGACAGGGGAGAGACCCAGTACTTC
TRBJ1-1 . TRBV9 . 15 CASSANPGRNTEAFF TGTGCCAGCAGCGCCAATCCGGGGAGGAACACTGAAGCTTTCTTT
TRBJ1-2 . TRBV7-9 many 15 CASSWLRRTYYGYTF TGTGCCAGCAGCTGGCTTAGGCGAACTTACTATGGCTACACCTTC
TRBJ1-1 . TRBV7-9 few 14 CASSLSGLQAEAFF TGTGCCAGCAGCCTATCGGGTCTTCAGGCTGAAGCTTTCTTT
TRBJ2-7 . TRBV29-1 few 13 CSVRSGSSYEQYF TGCAGCGTTAGGAGCGGGTCCTCCTACGAGCAGTACTTC
TRBJ1-1 . TRBV7-9 . 12 CASKMGNTEAFF TGTGCCAGCAAGATGGGGAACACTGAAGCTTTCTTT
TRBJ1-4 TRBD1 TRBV5-8 few 15 CASSHGTGKNEKLFF TGTGCCAGCAGTCACGGGACAGGGAAAAATGAAAAACTGTTTTTT
TRBJ2-7 . TRBV11-2 . 11 CASSFIGEQYF TGTGCCAGCAGCTTCATAGGCGAGCAGTACTTC
TRBJ2-7 . TRBV25-1 . 12 CASSPGFYEQYF TGTGCCAGCAGTCCGGGGTTCTACGAGCAGTACTTC
TRBJ1-1 . TRBV4-1 . 15 CASSQGIGGTTEAFF TGCGCCAGCAGCCAAGGAATTGGGGGCACCACTGAAGCTTTCTTT
TRBJ1-2 . TRBV7-2 . 12 CASRKRNYGYTF TGTGCCAGCAGGAAACGGAACTATGGCTACACCTTC
TRBJ1-5 TRBD1 TRBV9 . 13 CAQTRGRGQPQHF TGTGCCCAAACCAGGGGGCGCGGTCAGCCCCAGCATTTT
TRBJ1-2 . TRBV29-1 . 11 CSVGVPNGYTF TGCAGCGTTGGTGTGCCTAATGGCTACACCTTC
TRBJ2-3 . TRBV9 once 16 CASSPEGTWSTDTQYF TGTGCCAGCAGCCCAGAGGGGACATGGAGCACAGATACGCAGTATTTT
TRBJ2-3 . TRBV6-4 medium-sized 14 CASSDGGATDTQYF TGTGCCAGCAGTGACGGGGGGGCCACAGATACGCAGTATTTT
TRBJ2-7 TRBD2 TRBV2 . 12 CAGGLASYEQYF TGTGCCGGTGGACTAGCAAGCTACGAGCAGTACTTC
TRBJ1-2 TRBD1 TRBV4-1 . 15 CASLPGQGTNYGYTF TGCGCCAGCCTCCCGGGACAGGGAACAAACTATGGCTACACCTTC
TRBJ1-1 . TRBV7-2 few 14 CASSPGLLGTEAFF TGTGCCAGCAGCCCGGGACTGTTAGGCACTGAAGCTTTCTTT
TRBJ2-3 . TRBV10-3 few 15 CAISEPIKGTDTQYF TGTGCCATCAGTGAGCCGATCAAGGGGACAGATACGCAGTATTTT
TRBJ2-1 . TRBV27 . 13 CASSWEYGNEQFF TGTGCCAGCAGTTGGGAATACGGCAATGAGCAGTTCTTC
TRBJ2-1 TRBD2 TRBV30 . 16 CAWSEIAGGPFNEQFF TGTGCCTGGAGTGAAATAGCGGGGGGGCCTTTCAATGAGCAGTTCTTC
TRBJ2-7 TRBD1 TRBV5-6 . 14 CASSLEGAGYEQYF TGTGCCAGCAGCTTGGAGGGGGCGGGCTACGAGCAGTACTTC
TRBJ2-1 TRBD1 TRBV6-5 . 14 CASSEQGYNNEQFF TGTGCCAGCAGCGAACAGGGGTACAACAATGAGCAGTTCTTC
TRBJ1-2 . TRBV29-1 . 13 CSVEVRLHYGYAF TGCAGCGTTGAGGTCCGGCTCCACTATGGCTACGCCTTC
TRBJ2-1 TRBD1 TRBV7-2 once 13 CASSTDRGHEQFF TGTGCCAGCAGCACGGACAGGGGCCATGAGCAGTTCTTC
TRBJ1-2 . TRBV6-1 few 13 CASTQTGVDGYTF TGTGCCAGCACCCAAACGGGGGTTGATGGCTACACCTTC
TRBJ2-7 . TRBV6-6 few 14 CASSPQGGTYEQYF TGTGCCAGCAGTCCTCAGGGTGGCACCTACGAGCAGTACTTC
TRBJ2-3 TRBD2 TRBV7-8 few 17 CASSLAVAGGTTDTQYF TGTGCCAGCAGCTTAGCGGTAGCGGGGGGGACCACAGATACGCAGTATTTT
TRBJ2-5 . TRBV19 . 15 CASSIRAGYRETQYF TGTGCCAGTAGTATTCGCGCCGGCTATCGAGAGACCCAGTACTTC
TRBJ2-7 . TRBV30 . 16 CAWSGPGTGLSYEQYF TGTGCCTGGAGTGGACCGGGAACAGGGCTCTCCTACGAGCAGTACTTC
TRBJ2-7 . TRBV13 once 15 CASSLIGGMTYEQYF TGTGCCAGCAGCTTAATTGGGGGCATGACTTACGAGCAGTACTTC
TRBJ1-1 . TRBV10-3 . 13 CAILNTGTLEAFF TGTGCCATTCTCAATACAGGAACACTGGAAGCTTTCTTT
TRBJ2-3 . TRBV7-9 . 14 CASSTDPGADTQYF TGTGCCAGCAGCACGGACCCAGGGGCAGATACGCAGTATTTT
TRBJ2-5 TRBD1 TRBV5-6 . 16 CASSLAGTGLQETQYF TGTGCCAGCAGCTTAGCCGGGACAGGCTTGCAAGAGACCCAGTACTTC
TRBJ2-2 . TRBV30 . 12 CAWSWKTGELFF TGTGCCTGGAGTTGGAAGACCGGGGAGCTGTTTTTT
TRBJ2-2 TRBD2 TRBV6-4 medium-sized 14 CASSDGGDTGELFF TGTGCCAGCAGTGACGGGGGGGACACCGGGGAGCTGTTTTTT
TRBJ1-1 TRBD1 TRBV5-1 once 14 CASSLSGGRTEAFF TGCGCCAGCAGCTTGTCAGGGGGTCGGACTGAAGCTTTCTTT
TRBJ2-7 . TRBV15 once 11 CATGQAYEQYF TGTGCCACCGGGCAGGCCTACGAGCAGTACTTC
TRBJ2-7 . TRBV25-1 few 11 CASGRGYEQYF TGTGCCAGCGGCAGGGGCTACGAGCAGTACTTC
TRBJ1-5 . TRBV7-9 once 14 CASSSQTALQPQHF TGTGCCAGCAGCTCACAGACGGCCCTCCAGCCCCAGCATTTT
TRBJ1-2 . TRBV11-2 . 15 CASSLDPPVGYGYTF TGTGCCAGCAGCTTAGATCCACCGGTCGGCTATGGCTACACCTTC
TRBJ1-2 TRBD1 TRBV4-2 few 17 CASSQSRGTGFNGGYTF TGTGCCAGCAGCCAAAGCCGAGGGACAGGCTTTAACGGGGGCTACACCTTC
TRBJ1-5 . TRBV19 . 20 CASRERSVRGRYVGNQPQHF TGTGCCAGTAGAGAGCGGTCGGTCAGGGGAAGGTACGTTGGCAATCAGCCCCAGCATTTT
TRBJ1-6 . TRBV19 . 15 CASSIGRTPEFTLHF TGTGCCAGTAGTATAGGTCGGACTCCGGAATTCACCCTCCACTTT
TRBJ2-7 TRBD1 TRBV27 . 12 CATGQGAGEQYF TGTGCCACCGGACAGGGGGCTGGTGAGCAGTACTTC
TRBJ2-5 TRBD2 TRBV11-2 few 15 CASSLAGGDQETQYF TGTGCCAGCAGCCTTGCGGGGGGGGACCAAGAGACCCAGTACTTC
TRBJ1-1 TRBD1 TRBV29-1 . 14 CSVDPGTGDTEAFF TGCAGCGTTGACCCCGGGACAGGGGACACTGAAGCTTTCTTT
TRBJ2-2 TRBD1 TRBV9 . 16 CASSVQAIRGTGELFF TGTGCCAGCAGCGTACAGGCAATCAGGGGGACCGGGGAGCTGTTTTTT
TRBJ2-1 . TRBV13 . 13 CASSFTMTNEQFF TGTGCCAGCAGCTTCACCATGACCAATGAGCAGTTCTTC
TRBJ2-7 . TRBV5-6 . 11 CASSNGSEQYF TGTGCCAGCAGCAACGGAAGCGAGCAGTACTTC
TRBJ2-2 . TRBV6-6 . 13 CASSYSTTGELFF TGTGCCAGCAGTTACTCGACCACCGGGGAGCTGTTTTTT
TRBJ1-5 . TRBV13 once 13 CASSRGVNQPQHF TGTGCCAGCAGCCGTGGTGTGAATCAGCCCCAGCATTTT
TRBJ2-5 TRBD2 TRBV9 . 17 CASSRGLAGGLQETQYF TGTGCCAGCAGCAGGGGACTAGCGGGGGGACTTCAAGAGACCCAGTACTTC
TRBJ1-1 . TRBV27 . 14 CASNWGDMNTEAFF TGTGCCAGCAACTGGGGCGACATGAACACTGAAGCTTTCTTT
TRBJ2-1 . TRBV5-4 few 15 CASSLPGDRYNEQFF TGTGCCAGCAGCTTGCCTGGGGACCGCTACAATGAGCAGTTCTTC
TRBJ1-3 . TRBV29-1 . 11 CSVDSGNTIYF TGCAGCGTTGACTCTGGAAACACCATATATTTT
TRBJ2-7 . TRBV23-1 . 17 CASSQTHPQGYPYEQYF TGCGCCAGCAGTCAAACCCATCCCCAGGGGTACCCCTACGAGCAGTACTTC